This entry lists 30 T cell receptor beta chains sequenced from one sample in a study of patients and donors after allogeneic stem cell transplantation. TCRdb processed the RT-PCR reads anew with MiXCR; each CDR3 protein has one entry. This table holds about 57,000 distinct CDR3 sequences, approximately 12% found once. Sequencing was carried out using blood, either unsorted or a sorted T cell fraction (not recorded which). Receptors were obtained from a human donor who was either an allogeneic HSCT recipient or a stem cell or donor lymphocyte infusion donor (not recorded which). It is not recorded whose cells these are; they may come from a transplant donor.

V gene TRBV20-1 combines with J gene TRBJ2-3; D may correspond to TRBD1 or TRBD2 (5 bases each). This CDR3 has 16 amino acids. V was trimmed by 3 bases and J by 9 bases, leaving 25 bases between them. Germline-derived CDR1 and CDR2 are DFQATT and SNEGSKA (reference sequence). CDR3 protein: CSASWGTRDPPGTQYF. The DNA for the CDR3 is TGCAGTGCTAGTTGGGGAACTCGGGACCCTCCAGGGACGCAGTATTTT.

This clonotype was picked up a small number of times. The rearrangement links TRBV4-2 to TRBJ1-2, with 7 positions matching TRBD1. With 2 bases clipped from V and 4 bases from J, the junction kept 7 bases outside the gene matches. Per the germline V gene, CDR1 is LGHNA and CDR2 is YNFKEQ. The CDR3 is 15 residues long. CDR3 sequence: CASSQKGTDPYGYTF. In nucleotides, the CDR3 is TGTGCCAGCAGCCAAAAGGGGACAGACCCCTATGGCTACACCTTC.

In its sample, this clonotype was seen many times. The gene calls are TRBV6-1 and TRBJ1-4; 7 positions agree with TRBD1. This CDR3 has 17 residues. V gave up 3 bases and J gave up 8 bases; unmatched junction bases: 15. CDR1 is MNHNS, CDR2 SASEGT, per germline. The CDR3 nucleotides read TGTGCCAGCAGTGATGGGACAGCTCCCACTCCTGGGGAAAAACTGTTTTTT. Its translation is CASSDGTAPTPGEKLFF.

The chain couples TRBV11-2 to TRBJ2-2, with D unclear. The V end was cut by 5 bases, the J end by 4 bases, with 2 bases between. The germline CDR1 and CDR2 sequences are SGHAT and FQNNGV. The CDR3 consists of 11 residues. In nucleotides, the CDR3 is TGTGCCAGCAGCACCACCGGGGAGCTGTTTTTT. This gives the protein CASSTTGELFF.

This clonotype was counted ten times or more. This rearrangement joins TRBV11-2 to TRBJ2-5; maybe TRBD1 (5 bases). CDR1 and CDR2 from the germline V gene are SGHAT and FQNNGV. This CDR3 has 15 amino acids. Trimming shortened V by 3 bases and J by 5 bases, and 16 bases separated the two germline ends. The CDR3 here is CASSFPTVMGETQYF. The DNA for the CDR3 is TGTGCCAGCAGCTTCCCGACAGTTATGGGGGAGACCCAGTACTTC.

This rearrangement joins TRBV19 to TRBJ1-5; the D gene is possibly TRBD1 (6 bases). The CDR3 is made up of 14 amino acids. V was shortened by 6 bases and J by 3 bases, with 12 bases between the two germline ends. The germline V gene has CDR1 LNHDA and CDR2 SQIVND (reference sequence). CDR3 sequence: CASRRDTYNQPQHF. The CDR3, as DNA: TGTGCCAGTAGACGGGACACCTACAATCAGCCCCAGCATTTT.

At least ten counts were recorded for this clonotype. At one of its ends the junction is not consistent with the germline gene, which may arise from a read error. The CDR3 loop is CATSRDQRRGETDF. The CDR3 DNA reads TGTGCCACCAGCAGAGATCAGCGGAGAGGGGAAACGGATTTT. V is TRBV15 and J is TRBJ1-3; a weak D match, TRBD1 (5 bases). The CDR3 totals 14 residues. The germline CDR1 and CDR2 sequences are LNHNV and YYDKDF (reference sequence). The complete variable domain, with remaining parts taken from reference TRBV15 and TRBJ1-3, reads DAMVIQNPRYQVTQFGKPVTLSCSQTLNHNVMYWYQQKSSQAPKLLFHYYDKDFNNEADTPDNFQSRRPNTSFCFLDIRSPGLGDTAMYLCATSRDQRRGETDFGEGSWLTVV.

Ten or more counts support this clonotype. This chain joins TRBV5-1 and TRBJ1-4, with a weak D call TRBD1 (5 bases). Germline values: CDR1 SGHRS, CDR2 YFSETQ. The germline V and J ends were trimmed by 0 bases and 0 bases, with 12 bases remaining between them. The CDR3 covers 17 residues. The CDR3 protein is CASSLAKGTATNEKLFF. The CDR3 DNA sequence: TGCGCCAGCAGCTTGGCCAAGGGGACTGCAACTAATGAAAAACTGTTTTTT.

This clonotype showed up many times. The V and J genes are TRBV6-2 or TRBV6-3 and TRBJ2-1; 9 bases map to TRBD2. CDR1 is MNHEY and CDR2 is SVGEGT in the germline V gene. V was pared by 6 bases and J by 6 bases, with 12 bases of the junction left unmatched. The CDR3 contains 16 residues. The CDR3 nucleotides are TGTGCCAGCAGCCCTTTCGGACTAGCGTGGCCCAATGAGCAGTTCTTC. Residues: CASSPFGLAWPNEQFF.

The sample holds one count of this clonotype. The genes are TRBV2 and TRBJ1-6, with 7 bases aligning to TRBD1. Germline assignment: CDR1 SNHLY and CDR2 FYNNEI. V lost 5 bases to trimming and J lost 9 bases; unmatched junction nucleotides: 7. This CDR3 has 14 residues. The CDR3 nucleotides are TGTGCCAGCAGTCCCGGAGGGGGCGGTTCACCCCTCCACTTT. It is translated as CASSPGGGGSPLHF.

The sample holds many counts of this clonotype. The genes are TRBV25-1 and TRBJ1-1; a possible D gene is TRBD1 (5 bases). The length of the CDR3 is 16 residues. Germline V gene sequence: CDR1 MGHDK, CDR2 SYGVNS. V lost 6 bases and J lost 4, with 21 bases in between. CDR3 region: CASSGHFDRMGTEAFF. The CDR3 DNA sequence: TGTGCCAGCAGCGGACACTTCGACAGAATGGGCACTGAAGCTTTCTTT.

On this clonotype itself: A much larger clone lies a single base off, so this may be a read error. The V gene is TRBV6-1, the J gene TRBJ1-1, with D unresolved. The CDR3 runs to 19 residues. Trimming took 2 bases from V and 0 from J, leaving 22 bases between them. Germline values: CDR1 MNHNS, CDR2 SASEGT. The CDR3 coding sequence is TGTGCCAGCAGTGAACGGGCCCGCAGGCCCCAAGGAATGAACACTGAAGCTTTCTTT. This gives the protein CASSERARRPQGMNTEAFF.

The V gene is TRBV20-1, the J gene TRBJ2-7; 9 nucleotides line up with TRBD2. This CDR3 region has 17 residues. The germline CDR1 and CDR2 sequences are DFQATT and SNEGSKA (reference sequence). V lost 0 bases to trimming and J lost 6 bases; unmatched junction nucleotides: 15. The CDR3 DNA sequence: TGCAGTGCTAGAGAGGACGTAGCGGGAGTCATCTCCCTCGAGCAGTACTTC. Its protein is CSAREDVAGVISLEQYF.

The rearrangement uses TRBV5-1 and TRBJ2-3; the match to TRBD2 covers 11 bases. Germline CDR1 reads SGHRS; CDR2 reads YFSETQ. The CDR3 consists of 17 residues. The ends lost 2 bases at V and 2 bases at J; junction bases unmatched: 7. CDR3 DNA sequence: TGCGCCAGCAGCTTCCCTAGCGGGAGGCCCTTCACAGATACGCAGTATTTT. Amino acid sequence: CASSFPSGRPFTDTQYF.

This clonotype has only a few counts. This chain links TRBV20-1 with TRBJ2-3; 13 nucleotides line up with TRBD2. The CDR3 totals 16 residues. Germline CDR1 is DFQATT and CDR2 is SNEGSKA (reference sequence). CDR3 protein: CSGGTSGIFSTDTQYF. CDR3 DNA sequence: TGCAGCGGGGGGACTAGCGGGATCTTCAGCACAGATACGCAGTATTTT.

This clonotype turned up a few times. The chain uses TRBV20-1 and TRBJ2-7; TRBD2 agrees at 14 bases. Germline V gene data show CDR1 as DFQATT and CDR2 as SNEGSKA (reference sequence). CDR3 size: 14 residues. V lost 2 bases, J lost 6 bases, and 3 bases stayed unmatched. The CDR3 coding sequence is TGCAGTGCTAGACGGGGACTAGCGGGAGTCGAGCAGTACTTC. Amino acid sequence: CSARRGLAGVEQYF.

At least ten counts were recorded for this clonotype. V is TRBV20-1 and J is TRBJ2-1; TRBD2 aligns across 15 bases. The CDR3 loop spans 17 amino acids. Germline loops: CDR1 DFQATT, CDR2 SNEGSKA (reference sequence). V lost 6 bases to trimming and J lost 7 bases; unmatched junction nucleotides: 13. The CDR3 bases are TGCAGTGCGGACGGACTAGCGGGAGGGCCTAAGTTTAATGAGCAGTTCTTC. Its protein product is CSADGLAGGPKFNEQFF.

This clonotype was detected many times. The V gene is TRBV6-5, the J gene TRBJ2-2; D may be TRBD1 (5 bases). The CDR3 length is 16 residues. Germline V CDR1 and CDR2: MNHEY, SVGAGI. V was pared by 5 bases and J by 4 bases, with 17 bases between. This CDR3 reads CASSRMGQDVTGELFF. The CDR3 DNA follows: TGTGCCAGCAGTCGAATGGGGCAGGACGTCACCGGGGAGCTGTTTTTT.

This clonotype was seen only a few times. The rearrangement uses TRBV9 and TRBJ2-2; D is ambiguous. The V gene lost 0 bases and the J gene lost 7 bases, with 19 bases spanning the gap. CDR1 is SGDLS and CDR2 is YYNGEE in the germline V gene. The CDR3 contains 17 residues. The CDR3 loop is CASSVGGGPRSGGELFF. Written as DNA, the CDR3 is TGTGCCAGCAGCGTAGGTGGCGGCCCCAGGTCCGGCGGGGAGCTGTTTTTT.

This clonotype was detected only a few times. The chain couples TRBV27 to TRBJ2-7; D may match TRBD1 or TRBD2 (5 bases each). Trimming pared 8 bases from V and 3 bases from J, leaving 14 bases between. The CDR3 loop spans 13 amino acids. Germline V CDR1 and CDR2: MNHEY, SMNVEV (reference sequence). The CDR3 bases are TGTGCCAGCCATGATTCAGGGAGCTACGAGCAGTACTTC. Its translation is CASHDSGSYEQYF.

This clonotype was counted at least ten times. V usage is TRBV2 and J usage is TRBJ1-4, with unresolved D. There are 13 residues in the CDR3. V lost 4 bases, J lost 5 bases, and 8 bases lay in between. Germline lookup yields CDR1 SNHLY and CDR2 FYNNEI. CDR3 sequence reads: CASSVWRNEKLFF. In DNA, the CDR3 is TGTGCCAGCAGTGTATGGAGAAATGAAAAACTGTTTTTT.

This clonotype was observed at least ten times. This chain uses TRBV7-6 with TRBJ1-5; D gene ambiguous. The CDR3 consists of 13 residues. V lost 5 bases to trimming and J lost 4 bases, with 9 bases between them. Germline CDR1 reads SGHVS; CDR2 reads FNYEAQ. The CDR3 DNA sequence: TGTGCCAGCAGCCCGGACGGAAATCAGCCCCAGCATTTT. It yields the protein CASSPDGNQPQHF.

As DNA, the CDR3 is TGTGCCAGCAGCTTAAAGTATCTAGCGGGATCGCACAATGAGCAGTTCTTC. As protein: CASSLKYLAGSHNEQFF. The J gene is TRBJ2-1, the V gene TRBV7-8; 9 nucleotides line up with TRBD2. Germline CDR1 SGHVS, CDR2 FQNEAQ. The CDR3 spans 17 residues. With 2 bases clipped from V and 5 bases from J, the junction kept 10 bases outside the gene matches.

In its sample, this clonotype was seen once. V and J are TRBV5-6 and TRBJ1-4; tentative D call: TRBD1 (6 bases). The CDR3 totals 17 residues. Trimming stripped 0 bases from V and 0 bases from J, with 12 bases between. The germline V gene has CDR1 SGHDT and CDR2 YYEEEE. The CDR3 nucleotides read TGTGCCAGCAGCTTGGACAGGGAAGGGGCAACTAATGAAAAACTGTTTTTT. Its translation is CASSLDREGATNEKLFF.

This clonotype was counted many times. V is TRBV19 and J is TRBJ1-5; 8 bases are a match to TRBD1. This CDR3 is built from 21 residues. J was trimmed by 7 bases and V by 0 bases; bases with no gene match: 23. Germline loops: CDR1 LNHDA, CDR2 SQIVND (reference sequence). Here the CDR3 reads CASSIDHPNPSLTGARQPQHF. CDR3 DNA sequence: TGTGCCAGTAGTATAGATCACCCGAACCCCTCTTTGACAGGGGCTAGACAGCCCCAGCATTTT.

This sequence joins TRBV29-1 and TRBJ2-1; TRBD2 aligns across 11 bases. Unmatched junction bases numbered 8, after V lost 7 bases and J lost 12 bases. Germline-derived CDR1 and CDR2 are SQVTM and ANQGSEA. The CDR3 covers 12 residues. This CDR3 reads CSDTTTSGRQFF. CDR3 DNA sequence: TGCAGCGACACTACTACTAGCGGGAGGCAGTTCTTC.

This clonotype has a handful of counts. The genes are TRBV14 and TRBJ2-7; TRBD2 might be the D (6 bases). V was shortened by 0 bases and J by 1 base, with 16 bases between the two germline ends. Germline CDR1 SGHDN, CDR2 FVKESK. CDR3 size: 17 residues. This chain's CDR3 is CASSQEGRRDGSYEQYF. CDR3 DNA sequence: TGTGCCAGCAGCCAAGAGGGCAGGCGGGATGGATCCTACGAGCAGTACTTC.

This clonotype was counted ten times or more. The genes are TRBV10-3 and TRBJ1-1; TRBD1 is a possible D gene (5 bases). Germline V gene data show CDR1 as ENHRY and CDR2 as SYGVKD. V lost 0 bases to trimming and J lost 5 bases, with 13 bases between them. The CDR3 is made up of 15 amino acids. The CDR3 is CAISESSGGGTEAFF. CDR3 DNA: TGTGCCATCAGTGAGTCGTCTGGGGGAGGGACTGAAGCTTTCTTT.

This clonotype was observed a few times. This CDR3 is CATKPGTGGYGYTF. CDR3 sequence (DNA): TGTGCCACAAAACCAGGGACAGGAGGCTATGGCTACACCTTC. This chain joins TRBV10-3 and TRBJ1-2; 8 bases map to TRBD1. Germline CDR1 and CDR2: ENHRY and SYGVKD. The J segment lost 4 bases and the V segment lost 10 bases, leaving 11 bases of the junction unmatched. This CDR3 spans 14 amino acids.

This clonotype was detected a few times. The chain links TRBV10-3 to TRBJ2-1; D is perhaps TRBD1 or TRBD2 (7 bases each). The CDR3 runs 15 residues. CDR1 is ENHRY, CDR2 SYGVKD, per germline. V was clipped by 0 bases and J by 5 bases, with 11 bases between them. This CDR3 is CAISESTGRDNEQFF. The CDR3 nucleotides are TGTGCCATCAGTGAGTCGACAGGGAGGGACAATGAGCAGTTCTTC.